The table lists the clone carrying this TCR beta chain with a count of one. Its antigen remains unknown. Other DNA sequences in this specimen translate into the identical CDR3. The data were obtained in a study of shared clonotypes between healthy human individuals. General study findings and limits: The generation probabilities recorded for non-shared clonotypes fell below those of clonotypes shared by all four donors.

CDR1 is SGHVS and CDR2 is FQNEAQ in the germline V gene. V lost 2 bases, J lost 4 bases, and 11 bases lay in between. CDR3 length: 14 residues. Assay used: immunoSEQ multiplex PCR; TCRdb lists only in-frame clones, some missing. This sample yields approximately 980,000 clones, of which around 80% are seen a single time; roughly 1.5% belongs to the top ten. This clonotype was sampled from a man in his late teens or twenties in good health. The V call is TRBV7-8, the J call TRBJ1-2; no reliable D call. Sample: memory CD4+ T cells sorted from blood. Subset noted: CD45RA-negative fraction. The chain's CDR3 is CASSLSGSTYGYTF. CDR3 bases: TGTGCCAGCAGCTTAAGTGGCAGTACCTATGGCTACACCTTC.